The clone carrying this T cell receptor (beta chain) was seen a handful of times. No antigen is known for it. The data were taken from a study of cytomegalovirus exposure and HLA in healthy donors. Study-level information: The study's early data release held roughly 91 million unique TCRs from HLA-typed donors. Study-wide findings and caveats: Common viral pathogens seemed to be connected with several of the most significant clusters, according to a later analysis.

The PCR used 60 Vbeta and 13 Jbeta primers. Original analysis: Later reanalysis found approximately 80 million unique TCR beta chains, roughly 10 million of them shared. Sequenced by immunoSEQ multiplex PCR; TCRdb stores in-frame clones only, minus some. V, J and clone size were drawn from that table, and D and trimming were deduced from the DNA. Found here are about 170,000 clones, around 80% of them singletons; the top ten hold approximately 4.1%. Trimming took 2 bases from V and 8 from J, leaving 12 bases between them. CDR1 is SGHTA, CDR2 FQGNSA, per germline. This CDR3 comprises 14 residues. The sequencing input was PBMCs. The receptor comes from a woman aged 45-60 years in good health and CMV-seropositive. J is TRBJ1-4 and V is TRBV7-2, with TRBD1 as a possible D gene (5 bases). Here the CDR3 reads CASSLSGLTEKLFF. DNA for the CDR3: TGTGCCAGCAGCTTATCGGGACTGACCGAAAAACTGTTTTTT.